The 8 T cell receptor beta chains below come from one sample, sequenced in a study of blood T cell repertoires in COVID-19. Clones were sequenced by immunoSEQ multiplex PCR, and TCRdb holds only the in-frame ones, with some missing. The table records about 210,000 clones, around four fifths of them present only once. Sequenced sample: peripheral blood. These receptors came from a woman aged 40 to 49 with active or convalescent COVID-19.

This chain uses TRBV4-3 with TRBJ2-3; maybe TRBD2 (6 bases). The V gene lost 4 bases and the J gene lost 0 bases, with 23 bases spanning the gap. There are 19 residues in the CDR3. Germline values: CDR1 LGHNA, CDR2 YSLEER. In DNA, the CDR3 is TGCGCCAGCAGCCCAGGGACTTCGGATGTTTGGGGAAGCACAGATACGCAGTATTTT. Translation: CASSPGTSDVWGSTDTQYF.

This clone was seen only a few times. The chain carries TRBV11-3 and TRBJ2-3; a possible D gene is TRBD2 (6 bases). V was trimmed by 1 base and J by 4 bases, leaving 9 bases between them. This CDR3 region has 14 residues. CDR1 SGHNT and CDR2 YENEEA come from the germline V gene. The CDR3 nucleotides read TGTGCCAGCAGCTTAGCTAGCGTACCAGATACGCAGTATTTT. Its protein is CASSLASVPDTQYF.

J is TRBJ2-1 and V is TRBV9; TRBD2 agrees at 9 bases. The V gene's germline CDR1 is SGDLS and CDR2 YYNGEE. The V and J ends lost 1 base and 8 bases, in that order; junction bases with no gene match: 16. This CDR3 is built from 18 residues. This CDR3 is CASSVRPSGTRVRDEQFF. Written as DNA, the CDR3 is TGTGCCAGCAGCGTAAGACCTAGCGGGACGCGGGTCAGGGATGAGCAGTTCTTC.

CDR3 DNA: TGTGCCAGCAGTCCCTCGAGAGACTATAATTCACCCCTCCACTTT. This codes for CASSPSRDYNSPLHF. This chain links TRBV28 with TRBJ1-6; D unresolved. CDR1 and CDR2 from the germline V gene are MDHEN and SYDVKM. CDR3 length: 15 amino acids. Trimming removed 5 bases at V and 3 bases at J, with 11 bases between.

The chain carries TRBV5-4 and TRBJ2-7; the D is unclear. Per the germline V gene, CDR1 is SGHNT and CDR2 is YYREEE (reference sequence). This CDR3 contains 13 residues. V dropped 4 bases and J dropped 1 base, with 9 bases sitting between them. The CDR3 loop reads CASSRTHSYEQYF. The DNA of the CDR3 is TGTGCCAGCAGCCGCACTCATTCCTACGAGCAGTACTTC. The full variable domain, its missing parts supplied by reference TRBV5-4 and TRBJ2-7, is ETGVTQSPTHLIKTRGQQVTLRCSSQSGHNTVSWYQQALGQGPQFIFQYYREEENGRGNFPPRFSGLQFPNYSSELNVNALELDDSALYLCASSRTHSYEQYFGPGTRLTVT.

The chain joins TRBV28 to TRBJ2-7, with TRBD1 matching 7 bases. V lost 6 bases to trimming and J lost 3 bases; unmatched junction nucleotides: 11. Germline values: CDR1 MDHEN, CDR2 SYDVKM. The CDR3 has 15 amino acids. For the CDR3, the DNA is TGTGCCAGCAGACCTTTTGGGACAGCTGTCTACGAGCAGTACTTC. Translating gives CASRPFGTAVYEQYF.

The chain recombines TRBV5-8 with TRBJ2-1; 11 nucleotides line up with TRBD1. The germline V gene encodes CDR1 SGHTS and CDR2 YDEGEE. The CDR3 runs 16 residues. V shed 4 bases and J 4 bases; nucleotides not matched to a gene: 7. The CDR3 coding sequence is TGTGCCAGCAGCACGAGGACAGGGGGCCAATACAATGAGCAGTTCTTC. Translation gives CASSTRTGGQYNEQFF. Together with reference TRBV5-8 and TRBJ2-1, the CDR3 gives the full variable domain: EAGVTQSPTHLIKTRGQQATLRCSPISGHTSVYWYQQALGLGLQFLLWYDEGEERNRGNFPPRFSGRQFPNYSSELNVNALELEDSALYLCASSTRTGGQYNEQFFGPGTRLTVL.

This chain connects TRBV6-2 or TRBV6-3 to TRBJ2-6; 12 nucleotides line up with TRBD2. There are 20 residues in the CDR3. After removal of 0 bases from V and 2 bases from J, the junction contained 8 bases not matched to a gene. CDR1 is MNHEY and CDR2 is SVGEGT in the germline V gene. CDR3 in DNA: TGTGCCAGCAGTTACTCATCCCTAGCGGGAGGGCTTACTGGGGCCAACGTCCTGACTTTC. Protein product: CASSYSSLAGGLTGANVLTF.